These T cell receptor beta chains were read from a single sample in a study of blood T cells in healthy people across ages. TCRdb re-derived calls from the 5' RACE reads in MiXCR, one entry per CDR3 protein. The data show roughly 1,500,000 distinct CDR3 sequences, 30% to 40% seen once. Sequenced sample: blood. All receptors come from a woman in her twenties or thirties in good health. Both conserved end residues are part of each CDR3. Expanded clones are given a class, and other clones once, few, many or no size at all.

>15|TRBV5-5|NA|TRBJ2-2
CASSYLAANTGELFF
>13|TRBV12-3/TRBV12-4|few|TRBJ2-7
CASSSTGWYEQYF
>13|TRBV20-1|many|TRBJ2-7
CSARSPGTYEQYF
>13|TRBV19|NA|TRBJ1-1
CASSIPGQLEAFF
>18|TRBV7-8|NA|TRBJ2-1
CASSLLAGGPQSYNEQFF
>14|TRBV20-1|NA|TRBJ2-5
CSARITSGQETQYF
>13|TRBV27|NA|TRBJ1-1
CASRVRDRGVAFF
>16|TRBV6-6|NA|TRBJ2-1
CASSLSCQYSYNEQFF
>16|TRBV20-1|NA|TRBJ2-1
CSASRLEREIRNEQFF
>13|TRBV4-1|few|TRBJ1-4
CASSILINEKLFF
>17|TRBV4-1|few|TRBJ1-6
CASSQVPGQNYNSPLHF
>12|TRBV28|NA|TRBJ2-1
CASSSGVREQFF
>15|TRBV9|once|TRBJ1-1
CASSVESGGNTEAFF
>11|TRBV18|few|TRBJ2-3
CATARIDTQYF